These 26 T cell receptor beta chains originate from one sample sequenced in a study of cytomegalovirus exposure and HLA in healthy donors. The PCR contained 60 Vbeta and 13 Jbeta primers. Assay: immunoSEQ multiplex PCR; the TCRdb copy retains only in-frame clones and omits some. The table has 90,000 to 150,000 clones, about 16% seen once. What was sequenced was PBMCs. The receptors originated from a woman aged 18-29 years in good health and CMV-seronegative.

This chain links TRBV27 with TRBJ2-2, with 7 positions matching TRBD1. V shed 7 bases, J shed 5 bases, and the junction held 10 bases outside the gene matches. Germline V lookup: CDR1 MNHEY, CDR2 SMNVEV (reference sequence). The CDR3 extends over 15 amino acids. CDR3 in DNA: TGTGCCAGCAATTACGGCAGGGGGTATACCGGGGAGCTGTTTTTT. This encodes CASNYGRGYTGELFF.

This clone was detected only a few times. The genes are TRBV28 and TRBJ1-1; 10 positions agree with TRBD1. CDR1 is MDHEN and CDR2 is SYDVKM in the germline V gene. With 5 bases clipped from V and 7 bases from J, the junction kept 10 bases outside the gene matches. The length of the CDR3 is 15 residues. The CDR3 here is CASSTDRGQWGEAFF. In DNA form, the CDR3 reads TGTGCCAGCAGTACTGACAGGGGGCAATGGGGTGAAGCTTTCTTT. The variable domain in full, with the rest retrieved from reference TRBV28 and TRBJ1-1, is DVKVTQSSRYLVKRTGEKVFLECVQDMDHENMFWYRQDPGLGLRLIYFSYDVKMKEKGDIPEGYSVSREKKERFSLILESASTNQTSMYLCASSTDRGQWGEAFFGQGTRLTVV.

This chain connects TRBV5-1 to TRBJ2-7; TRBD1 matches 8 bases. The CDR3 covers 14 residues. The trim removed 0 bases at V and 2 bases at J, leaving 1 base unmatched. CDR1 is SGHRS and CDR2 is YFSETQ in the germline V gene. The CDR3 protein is CASSLGGQAYEQYF. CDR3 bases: TGCGCCAGCAGCTTGGGGGGACAGGCCTACGAGCAGTACTTC.

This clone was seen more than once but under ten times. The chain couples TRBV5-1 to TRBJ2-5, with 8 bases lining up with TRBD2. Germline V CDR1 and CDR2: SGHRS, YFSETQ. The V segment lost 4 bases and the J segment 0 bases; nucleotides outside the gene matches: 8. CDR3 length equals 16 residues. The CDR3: CASSTGTREYQETQYF. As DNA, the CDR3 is TGCGCCAGCAGCACCGGGACTAGAGAGTACCAAGAGACCCAGTACTTC.

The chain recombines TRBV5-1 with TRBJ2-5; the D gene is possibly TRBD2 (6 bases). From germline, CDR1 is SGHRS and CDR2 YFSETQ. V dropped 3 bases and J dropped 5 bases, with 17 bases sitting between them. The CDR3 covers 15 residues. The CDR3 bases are TGCGCCAGCAGCTGGGATCCCACGGGGGTGGAGACCCAGTACTTC. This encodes CASSWDPTGVETQYF.

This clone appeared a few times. The CDR3 loop is CASSPSGGGTGELFF. DNA of the CDR3: TGTGCCAGCAGCCCTAGCGGGGGCGGGACCGGGGAGCTGTTTTTT. The gene calls are TRBV7-7 and TRBJ2-2, with 10 bases identical to TRBD2. The CDR3 totals 15 residues. V shed 5 bases and J 5 bases; nucleotides not matched to a gene: 5. Germline CDR1 reads SSHAT; CDR2 reads FNYEAQ (reference sequence).

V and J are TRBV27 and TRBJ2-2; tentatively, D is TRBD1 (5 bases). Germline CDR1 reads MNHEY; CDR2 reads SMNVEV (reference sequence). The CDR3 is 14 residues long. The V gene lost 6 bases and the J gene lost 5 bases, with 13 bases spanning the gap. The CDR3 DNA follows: TGTGCCAGCAGCCGGGTTCAGGGAACCGGGGAGCTGTTTTTT. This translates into CASSRVQGTGELFF.

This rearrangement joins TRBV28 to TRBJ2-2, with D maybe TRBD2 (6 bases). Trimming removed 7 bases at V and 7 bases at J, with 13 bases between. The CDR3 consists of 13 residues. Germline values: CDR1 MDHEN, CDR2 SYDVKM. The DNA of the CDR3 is TGTGCCAGCACTATTGGAGGGGTCGGGGAGCTGTTTTTT. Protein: CASTIGGVGELFF.

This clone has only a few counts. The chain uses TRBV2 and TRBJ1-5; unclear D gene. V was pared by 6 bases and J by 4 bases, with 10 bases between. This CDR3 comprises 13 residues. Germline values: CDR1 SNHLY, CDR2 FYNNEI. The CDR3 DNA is TGTGCCAGCAGCGGGGATGGAAATCAGCCCCAGCATTTT. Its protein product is CASSGDGNQPQHF. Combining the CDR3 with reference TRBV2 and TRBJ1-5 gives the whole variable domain EPEVTQTPSHQVTQMGQEVILRCVPISNHLYFYWYRQILGQKVEFLVSFYNNEISEKSEIFDDQFSVERPDGSNFTLKIRSTKLEDSAMYFCASSGDGNQPQHFGDGTRLSIL.

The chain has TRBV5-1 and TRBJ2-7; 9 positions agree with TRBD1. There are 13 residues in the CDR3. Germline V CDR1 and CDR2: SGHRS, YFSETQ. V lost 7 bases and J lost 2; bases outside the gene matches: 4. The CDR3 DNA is TGCGCCAGCGCGGGACAGGGAGCCTACGAGCAGTACTTC. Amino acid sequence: CASAGQGAYEQYF.

CDR3 nucleotides: TGCGCCAGCAGTGGACAGACAGGATCGAACACCGGGGAGCTGTTTTTT. This sequence encodes CASSGQTGSNTGELFF. The chain uses TRBV10-1 and TRBJ2-2, with D possibly TRBD1 on 6 matching bases. Germline V gene lookup returns CDR1 WNHNN and CDR2 SYGVQD (reference sequence). CDR3 length: 16 residues. V shed 4 bases and J shed 0 bases, with 12 bases lying between them.

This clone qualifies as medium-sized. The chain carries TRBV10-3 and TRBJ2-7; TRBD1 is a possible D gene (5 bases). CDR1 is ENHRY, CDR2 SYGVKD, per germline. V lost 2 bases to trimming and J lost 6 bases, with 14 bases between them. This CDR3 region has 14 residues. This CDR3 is CAISEAPQGGEQYF. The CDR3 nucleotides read TGTGCCATCAGTGAGGCCCCGCAGGGTGGCGAGCAGTACTTC.

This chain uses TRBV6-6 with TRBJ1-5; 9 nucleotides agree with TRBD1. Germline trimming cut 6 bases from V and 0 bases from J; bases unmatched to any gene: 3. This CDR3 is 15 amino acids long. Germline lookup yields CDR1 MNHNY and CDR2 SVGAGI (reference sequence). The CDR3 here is CASSQDRGSNQPQHF. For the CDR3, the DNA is TGTGCCAGCAGCCAGGACAGGGGTAGCAATCAGCCCCAGCATTTT.

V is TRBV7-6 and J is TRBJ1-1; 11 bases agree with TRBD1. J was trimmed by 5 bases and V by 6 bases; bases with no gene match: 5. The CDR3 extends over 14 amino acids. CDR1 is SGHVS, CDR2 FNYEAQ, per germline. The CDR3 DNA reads TGTGCCAGCAGAACCGGGACAGGGGGAACTGAAGCTTTCTTT. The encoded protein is CASRTGTGGTEAFF. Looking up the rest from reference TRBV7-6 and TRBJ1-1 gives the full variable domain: GAGVSQSPRYKVTKRGQDVALRCDPISGHVSLYWYRQALGQGPEFLTYFNYEAQQDKSGLPNDRFSAERPEGSISTLTIQRTEQRDSAMYRCASRTGTGGTEAFFGQGTRLTVV.

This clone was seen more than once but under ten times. This chain's CDR3 is CASNPTGFAYEQYF. The CDR3 region has the DNA TGTGCCAGCAACCCGACAGGGTTCGCCTACGAGCAGTACTTC. The V call is TRBV6-1, the J call TRBJ2-7; 7 bases agree with TRBD1. This CDR3 has 14 residues. Germline loops: CDR1 MNHNS, CDR2 SASEGT. The ends lost 7 bases at V and 2 bases at J; junction bases unmatched: 8.

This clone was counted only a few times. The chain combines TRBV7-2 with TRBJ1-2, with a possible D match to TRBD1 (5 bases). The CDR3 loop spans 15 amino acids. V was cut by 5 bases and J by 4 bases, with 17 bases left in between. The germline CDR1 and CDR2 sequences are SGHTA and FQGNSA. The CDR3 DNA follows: TGTGCCAGCAGCCCTTTCTCGACAGATATCTATGGCTACACCTTC. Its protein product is CASSPFSTDIYGYTF.

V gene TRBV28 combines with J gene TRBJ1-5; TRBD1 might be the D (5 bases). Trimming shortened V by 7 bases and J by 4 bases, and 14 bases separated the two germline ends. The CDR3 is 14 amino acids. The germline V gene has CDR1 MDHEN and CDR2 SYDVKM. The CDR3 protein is CASTAGGRNQPQHF. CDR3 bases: TGTGCCAGCACTGCGGGGGGGAGAAATCAGCCCCAGCATTTT.

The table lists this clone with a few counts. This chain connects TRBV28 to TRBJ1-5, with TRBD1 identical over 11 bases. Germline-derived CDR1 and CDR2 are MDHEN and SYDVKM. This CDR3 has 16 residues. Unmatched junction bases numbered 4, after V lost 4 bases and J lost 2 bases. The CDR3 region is CASSSGTGGGNQPQHF. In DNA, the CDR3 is TGTGCCAGCAGTTCCGGGACAGGGGGTGGCAATCAGCCCCAGCATTTT.

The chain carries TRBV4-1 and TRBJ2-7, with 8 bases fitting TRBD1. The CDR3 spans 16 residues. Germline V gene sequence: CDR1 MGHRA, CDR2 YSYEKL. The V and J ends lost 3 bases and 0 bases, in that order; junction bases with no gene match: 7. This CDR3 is CASSHEDRANSYEQYF. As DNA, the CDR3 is TGCGCCAGCAGCCATGAGGACAGGGCGAACTCCTACGAGCAGTACTTC.

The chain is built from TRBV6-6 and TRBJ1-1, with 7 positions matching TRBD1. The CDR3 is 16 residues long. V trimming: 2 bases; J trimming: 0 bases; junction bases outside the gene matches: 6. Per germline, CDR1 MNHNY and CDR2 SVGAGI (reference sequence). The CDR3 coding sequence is TGTGCCAGCAGTTACGTTACAGGGGCCCTGAACACTGAAGCTTTCTTT. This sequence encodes CASSYVTGALNTEAFF.

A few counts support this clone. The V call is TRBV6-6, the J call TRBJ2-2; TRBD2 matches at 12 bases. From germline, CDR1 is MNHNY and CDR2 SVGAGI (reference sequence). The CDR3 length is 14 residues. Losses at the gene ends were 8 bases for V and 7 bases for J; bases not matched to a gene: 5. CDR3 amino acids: CASLAGGPFGELFF. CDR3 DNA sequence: TGTGCCAGCCTAGCGGGAGGGCCTTTCGGGGAGCTGTTTTTT.

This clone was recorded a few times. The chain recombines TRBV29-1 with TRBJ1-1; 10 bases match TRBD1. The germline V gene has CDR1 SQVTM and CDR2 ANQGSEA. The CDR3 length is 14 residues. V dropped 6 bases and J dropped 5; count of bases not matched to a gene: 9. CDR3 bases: TGCAGCGTAGCCGGGACAGGGGTAGAAACTGAAGCTTTCTTT. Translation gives CSVAGTGVETEAFF.

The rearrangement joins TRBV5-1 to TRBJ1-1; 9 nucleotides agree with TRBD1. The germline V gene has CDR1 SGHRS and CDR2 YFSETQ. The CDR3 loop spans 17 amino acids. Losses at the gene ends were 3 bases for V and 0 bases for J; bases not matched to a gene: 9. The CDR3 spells CASSSYRTGVMNTEAFF. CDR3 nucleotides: TGCGCCAGCAGCTCGTATCGGACAGGGGTTATGAACACTGAAGCTTTCTTT.

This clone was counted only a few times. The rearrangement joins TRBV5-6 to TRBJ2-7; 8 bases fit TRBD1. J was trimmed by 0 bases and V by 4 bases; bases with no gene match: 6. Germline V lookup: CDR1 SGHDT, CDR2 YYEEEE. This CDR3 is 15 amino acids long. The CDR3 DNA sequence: TGTGCCAGCAGCCAAGGGACAGGCTTCTCCTACGAGCAGTACTTC. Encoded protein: CASSQGTGFSYEQYF. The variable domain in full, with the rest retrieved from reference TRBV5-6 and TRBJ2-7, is DAGVTQSPTHLIKTRGQQVTLRCSPKSGHDTVSWYQQALGQGPQFIFQYYEEEERQRGNFPDRFSGHQFPNYSSELNVNALLLGDSALYLCASSQGTGFSYEQYFGPGTRLTVT.

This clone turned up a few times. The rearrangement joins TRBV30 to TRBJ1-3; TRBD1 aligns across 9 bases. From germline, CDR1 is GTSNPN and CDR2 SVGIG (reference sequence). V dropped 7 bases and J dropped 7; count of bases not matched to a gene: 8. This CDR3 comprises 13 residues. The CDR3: CALNRGLGNTIYF. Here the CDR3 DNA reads TGTGCCTTGAACAGGGGGCTGGGGAACACCATATATTTT.

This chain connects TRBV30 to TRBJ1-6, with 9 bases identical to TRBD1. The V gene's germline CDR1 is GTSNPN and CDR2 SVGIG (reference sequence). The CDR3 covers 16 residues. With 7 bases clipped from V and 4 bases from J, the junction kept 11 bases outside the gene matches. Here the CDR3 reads CASTPSGTGYNSPLHF. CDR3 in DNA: TGTGCCTCTACCCCCTCCGGGACAGGGTATAATTCACCCCTCCACTTT.